What follows describes a single T cell receptor (beta chain). Its antigen has not been determined. No base quality information exists; no much larger clone differs at one position. The CDR3 regions of human TCRbeta chains were analyzed by immunosequencing. Under the source paper's analysis protocol: Repertoire TCRs were matched against a reference library of SARS-CoV-2-specific TCRs generated with the MIRA antigen-specificity platform. Breadth was defined as the fraction of unique TCRs that were SARS-CoV-2-associated. Depth was defined as the fraction of total T cells that were SARS-CoV-2-associated. Using the MIRA data, every spike-specific TCR was mapped to the spike region that the TCR reacted to and assigned to either a CD4 or a CD8 class. Log10-transformed breadth and depth values were compared by one-way ANOVA with Sidak's multiple comparisons tests. Not all clones reach the TCRdb copy of this immuneACCESS table, which keeps in-frame sequences only. Checked studies attribute under half of the gap to unresolved V genes and leave the rest unexplained. V and J calls and clone size follow that table, whereas D and trimming were derived from the DNA. In this sample the table shows roughly 120,000 clones, around 87% of which occur a single time. The top ten hold approximately 2.6% of the sample.

This entry comes from a study of T cell responses to AZD1222 COVID-19 vaccine (dated by TCRdb to the early 2020s). Regarding the study in general: A total of 230 to 250 trial participants underwent TCR sequencing, of whom 200 to 220 had received two doses of AZD1222 and approximately 25 had received two doses of the MenACWY control vaccine. Trial participants were enrolled into age subgroups of 18-55, 56-69 and 70-plus years, which contained 148, 28 and 57 TCR-sequenced participants, respectively. The full study reports these points: Conclusions about previously exposed vaccinees are limited, since just five or six AZD1222 recipients were seropositive for SARS-CoV-2 at baseline. Participants were mostly white British and included more females than males, and it was suggested by the authors that clonal diversity may have been underestimated. The whole spike protein was spanned by vaccine-associated CD4 TCRs, and dominant responses were seen in regions 160-218 and 743-854. Because no samples from the day 14 peak response were available, repertoires could be characterized only after the peak T cell response. A significant rise in spike-specific TCR breadth and depth was observed after two AZD1222 doses relative to day 0 and relative to MenACWY recipients. In the small 56-69-year group, the increase in depth fell short of significance, most likely because of low power. Epitopes outside the regions mutated in the B.1.351 and B.1.1.7 variants were reportedly recognized by nearly half of the unique spike-specific TCRs.

Explained via the paper, the time point label denotes: about 28 days (+/-7) after the second vaccine dose. Because spike-specific TCR depth and breadth did not differ between the two schedules, AZD1222 recipients who got a second dose at roughly 4 weeks were pooled with those who got a second dose at roughly 12 weeks. The vaccinee samples were drawn from two UK trials, COV001 and COV002, one of which was a single-blind randomized controlled phase 2/3 trial testing AZD1222 (ChAdOx1 nCoV-19) in healthy adults. For TCRbeta chain sequencing, PBMC samples from trial participants were taken at day 0 and at day 28 after the second dose. Reading from cysteine to phenylalanine, the CDR3 counts 16 amino acids. The only DNA kept is the CDR3, 48 bases in frame from the first base. For CDR1 and CDR2, the germline V gene (reference sequence) lists LGHDT and YNNKEL. The junction carries 15 bases between V and J, which are trimmed by 1 base and 3 bases respectively.

The specimen was peripheral blood, collected 28 days after the second AZD1222 dose. The sequence is built from TRBV3-1 (or the pseudogene TRBV3-2) and TRBJ1-1; the D segment could be TRBD1, given 5 matching bases. This TCR was sampled from an adult who received the AZD1222 COVID-19 vaccine. The CDR3 reads CASSQVRLGTDTEAFF. The nucleotides read TGTGCCAGCAGCCAAGTTAGGTTAGGGACGGACACTGAAGCTTTCTTT.